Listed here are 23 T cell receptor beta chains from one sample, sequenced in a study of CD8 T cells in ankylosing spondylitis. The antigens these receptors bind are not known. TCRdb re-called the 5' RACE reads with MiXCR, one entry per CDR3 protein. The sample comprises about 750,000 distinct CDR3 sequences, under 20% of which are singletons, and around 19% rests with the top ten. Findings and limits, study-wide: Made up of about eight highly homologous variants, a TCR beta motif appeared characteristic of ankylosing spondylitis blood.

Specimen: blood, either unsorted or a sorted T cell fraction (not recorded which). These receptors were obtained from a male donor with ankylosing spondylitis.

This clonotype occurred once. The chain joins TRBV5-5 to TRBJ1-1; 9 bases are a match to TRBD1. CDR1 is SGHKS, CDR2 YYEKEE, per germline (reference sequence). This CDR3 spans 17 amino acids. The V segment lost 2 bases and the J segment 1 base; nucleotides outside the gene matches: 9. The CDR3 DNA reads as TGTGCCAGCAGCTTTACTACAGGGGGCTGGAAGAACACTGAAGCTTTCTTT. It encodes CASSFTTGGWKNTEAFF.

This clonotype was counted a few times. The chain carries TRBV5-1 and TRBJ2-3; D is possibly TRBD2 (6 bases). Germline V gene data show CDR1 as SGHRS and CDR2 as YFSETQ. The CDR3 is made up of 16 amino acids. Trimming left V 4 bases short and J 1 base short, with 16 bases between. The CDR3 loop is CASSPRLVGRTDTQYF. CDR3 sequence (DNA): TGCGCCAGCAGCCCAAGACTAGTGGGCCGCACAGATACGCAGTATTTT.

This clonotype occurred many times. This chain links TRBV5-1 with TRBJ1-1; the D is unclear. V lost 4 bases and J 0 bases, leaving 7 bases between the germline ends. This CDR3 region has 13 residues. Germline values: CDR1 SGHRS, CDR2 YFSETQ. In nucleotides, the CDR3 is TGCGCCAGCAGCCCCCAGATGAACACTGAAGCTTTCTTT. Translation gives CASSPQMNTEAFF.

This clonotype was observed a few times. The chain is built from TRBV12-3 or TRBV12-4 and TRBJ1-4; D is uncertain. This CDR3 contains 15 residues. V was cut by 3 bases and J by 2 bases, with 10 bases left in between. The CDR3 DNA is TGTGCCAGCAGTTTTGGGCTGTCGACTAATGAAAAACTGTTTTTT. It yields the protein CASSFGLSTNEKLFF.

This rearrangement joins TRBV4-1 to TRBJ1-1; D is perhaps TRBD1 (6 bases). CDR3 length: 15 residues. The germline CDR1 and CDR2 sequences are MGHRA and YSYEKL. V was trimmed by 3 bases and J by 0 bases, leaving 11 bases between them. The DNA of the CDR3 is TGCGCCAGCAGCCACCATGGGACACTGAACACTGAAGCTTTCTTT. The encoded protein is CASSHHGTLNTEAFF.

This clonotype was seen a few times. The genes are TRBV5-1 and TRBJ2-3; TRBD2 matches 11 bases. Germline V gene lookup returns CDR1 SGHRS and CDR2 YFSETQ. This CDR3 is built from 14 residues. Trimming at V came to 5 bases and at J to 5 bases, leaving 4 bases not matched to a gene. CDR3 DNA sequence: TGCGCCAGCAGACCGACTAGCGGGATAGATACGCAGTATTTT. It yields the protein CASRPTSGIDTQYF. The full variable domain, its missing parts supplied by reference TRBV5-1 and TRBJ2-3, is KAGVTQTPRYLIKTRGQQVTLSCSPISGHRSVSWYQQTPGQGLQFLFEYFSETQRNKGNFPGRFSGRQFSNSRSEMNVSTLELGDSALYLCASRPTSGIDTQYFGPGTRLTVL.

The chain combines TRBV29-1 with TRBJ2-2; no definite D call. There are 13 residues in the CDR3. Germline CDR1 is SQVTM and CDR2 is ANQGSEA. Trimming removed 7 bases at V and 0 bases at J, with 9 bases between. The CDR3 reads CSAGRANTGELFF. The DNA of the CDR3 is TGCAGCGCTGGTAGGGCGAACACCGGGGAGCTGTTTTTT.

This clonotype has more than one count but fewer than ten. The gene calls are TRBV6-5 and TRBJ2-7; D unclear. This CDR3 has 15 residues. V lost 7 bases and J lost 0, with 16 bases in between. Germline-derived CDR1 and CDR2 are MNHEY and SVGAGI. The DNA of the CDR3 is TGTGCCAGCATTTCATTCAGTGGCCTCTCCTACGAGCAGTACTTC. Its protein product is CASISFSGLSYEQYF.

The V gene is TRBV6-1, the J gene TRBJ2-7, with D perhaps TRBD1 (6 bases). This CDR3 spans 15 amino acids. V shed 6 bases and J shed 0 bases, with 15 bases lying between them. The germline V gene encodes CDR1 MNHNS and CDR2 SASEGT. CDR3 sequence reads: CASRTGPEDSYEQYF. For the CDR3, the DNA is TGTGCCAGCAGGACAGGTCCTGAAGACTCCTACGAGCAGTACTTC.

The CDR3 nucleotides are TGTGCCAGCAGCTTAGATGAATGGGTCTCTGGGGCCAACGTCCTGACTTTC. This codes for CASSLDEWVSGANVLTF. This chain links TRBV7-8 with TRBJ2-6; no firm D call. The CDR3 is 17 residues long. V was trimmed by 1 base and J by 0 bases, leaving 10 bases between them. Germline loops: CDR1 SGHVS, CDR2 FQNEAQ.

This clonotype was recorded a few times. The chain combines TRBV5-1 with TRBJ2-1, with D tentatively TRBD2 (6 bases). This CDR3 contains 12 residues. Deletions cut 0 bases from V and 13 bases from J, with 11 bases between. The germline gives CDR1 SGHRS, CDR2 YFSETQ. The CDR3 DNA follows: TGCGCCAGCAGCTTGGGGGACTCCCTACAGTTCTTC. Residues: CASSLGDSLQFF.

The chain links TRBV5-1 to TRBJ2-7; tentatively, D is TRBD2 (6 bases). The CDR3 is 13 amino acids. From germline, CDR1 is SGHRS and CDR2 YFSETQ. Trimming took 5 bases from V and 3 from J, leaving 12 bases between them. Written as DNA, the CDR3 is TGCGCCAGCAGTAGGGACGGGGGCTACGAGCAGTACTTC. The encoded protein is CASSRDGGYEQYF.

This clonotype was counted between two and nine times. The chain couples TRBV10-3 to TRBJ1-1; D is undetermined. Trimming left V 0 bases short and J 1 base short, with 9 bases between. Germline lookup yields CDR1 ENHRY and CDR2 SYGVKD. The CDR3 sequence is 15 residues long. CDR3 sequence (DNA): TGTGCCATCAGTGAGTCGAGTTTTGGGAACACTGAAGCTTTCTTT. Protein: CAISESSFGNTEAFF.

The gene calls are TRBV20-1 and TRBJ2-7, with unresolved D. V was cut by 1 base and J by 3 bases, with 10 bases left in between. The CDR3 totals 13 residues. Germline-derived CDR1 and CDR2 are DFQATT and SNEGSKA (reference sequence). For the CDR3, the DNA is TGCAGTGCTAGAGTTCCAGCCAGCTACGAGCAGTACTTC. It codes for CSARVPASYEQYF.

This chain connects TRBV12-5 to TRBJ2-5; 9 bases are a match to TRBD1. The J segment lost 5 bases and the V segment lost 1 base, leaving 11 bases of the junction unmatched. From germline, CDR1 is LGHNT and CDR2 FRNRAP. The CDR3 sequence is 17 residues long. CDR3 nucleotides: TGTGCTAGTGGTTTGGCCAGAATACAGGGGGCAGGGGAGACCCAGTACTTC. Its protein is CASGLARIQGAGETQYF.

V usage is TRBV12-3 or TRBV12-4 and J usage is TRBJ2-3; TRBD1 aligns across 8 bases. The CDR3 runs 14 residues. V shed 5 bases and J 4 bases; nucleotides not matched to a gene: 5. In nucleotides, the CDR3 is TGTGCCAGCAGTCCAGGACAGGGTTCAGATACGCAGTATTTT. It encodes CASSPGQGSDTQYF.

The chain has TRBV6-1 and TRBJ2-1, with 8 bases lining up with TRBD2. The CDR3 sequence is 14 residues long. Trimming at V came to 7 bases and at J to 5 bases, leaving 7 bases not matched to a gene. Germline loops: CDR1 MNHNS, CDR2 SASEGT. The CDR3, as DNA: TGTGCCAGCACCCGGGGGGGCCTCAACAATGAGCAGTTCTTC. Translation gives CASTRGGLNNEQFF.

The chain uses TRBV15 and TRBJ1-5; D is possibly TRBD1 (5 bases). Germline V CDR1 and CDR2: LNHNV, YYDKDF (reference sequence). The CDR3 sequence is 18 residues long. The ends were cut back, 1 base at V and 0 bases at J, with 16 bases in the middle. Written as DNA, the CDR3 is TGTGCCACCAGCAGAGGGAGGGGAGGGGACTATAGCAATCAGCCCCAGCATTTT. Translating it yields CATSRGRGGDYSNQPQHF.

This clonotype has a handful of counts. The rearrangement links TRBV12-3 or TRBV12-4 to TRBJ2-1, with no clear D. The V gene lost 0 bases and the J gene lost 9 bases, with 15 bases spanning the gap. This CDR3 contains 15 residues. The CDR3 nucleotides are TGTGCCAGCAGTTTAGCAGGTAGCCGGCGAGGTGAGCAGTTCTTC. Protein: CASSLAGSRRGEQFF.

The CDR3 sequence: CSATDRSYSTEAFF. CDR3 bases: TGCAGTGCTACGGACAGGTCGTACAGCACTGAAGCTTTCTTT. The J gene is TRBJ1-1, the V gene TRBV20-1; 7 bases are shared with TRBD1. The length of the CDR3 is 14 residues. Germline V CDR1 and CDR2: DFQATT, SNEGSKA (reference sequence). V dropped 4 bases and J dropped 4; count of bases not matched to a gene: 9.

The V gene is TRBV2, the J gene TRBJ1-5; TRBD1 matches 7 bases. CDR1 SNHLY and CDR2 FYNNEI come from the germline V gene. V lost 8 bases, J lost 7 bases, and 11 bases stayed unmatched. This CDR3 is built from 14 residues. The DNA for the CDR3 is TGTGCCAGCGGCCTGACAGGGTTGAAACAGCCCCAGCATTTT. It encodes CASGLTGLKQPQHF.

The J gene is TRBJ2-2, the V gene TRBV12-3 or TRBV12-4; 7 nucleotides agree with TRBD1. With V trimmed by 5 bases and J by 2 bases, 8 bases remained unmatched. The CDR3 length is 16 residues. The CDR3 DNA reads TGTGCCAGCAGTAGAGCCGGGACAGTTAACACCGGGGAGCTGTTTTTT. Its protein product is CASSRAGTVNTGELFF.

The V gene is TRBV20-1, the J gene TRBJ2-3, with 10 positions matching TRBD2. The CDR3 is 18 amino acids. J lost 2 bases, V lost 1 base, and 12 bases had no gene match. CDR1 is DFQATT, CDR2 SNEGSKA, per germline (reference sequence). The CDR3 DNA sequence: TGCAGTGCTAGAGGGAAGGTAGCGGGAGGCCCCACCACAGATACGCAGTATTTT. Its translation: CSARGKVAGGPTTDTQYF.